What follows is one T cell receptor beta chain and its context. This specimen comes from a study of blood T cell repertoires in COVID-19. The table came from immunoSEQ multiplex PCR; TCRdb's copy has only in-frame clones and leaves some out. The table records tens of thousands of clones, 80% to 90% of them present only once. This sequence was found in a woman between 40 and 55 years old with acute COVID-19. The sequenced sample consisted of PBMCs or T cells enriched from blood (not recorded which).

This CDR3 reads CASSQVSSGDILYF. CDR3 DNA sequence: TGTGCCAGCAGCCAAGTTTCCAGCGGGGACATCTTATACTTC. The genes are TRBV3-1 (or the pseudogene TRBV3-2) and TRBJ2-5, with D possibly TRBD2 on 7 matching bases. CDR1 and CDR2 from the germline V gene are LGHDT and YNNKEL (reference sequence). V lost 1 base and J 14 bases, leaving 20 bases between the germline ends. CDR3 size: 14 residues.